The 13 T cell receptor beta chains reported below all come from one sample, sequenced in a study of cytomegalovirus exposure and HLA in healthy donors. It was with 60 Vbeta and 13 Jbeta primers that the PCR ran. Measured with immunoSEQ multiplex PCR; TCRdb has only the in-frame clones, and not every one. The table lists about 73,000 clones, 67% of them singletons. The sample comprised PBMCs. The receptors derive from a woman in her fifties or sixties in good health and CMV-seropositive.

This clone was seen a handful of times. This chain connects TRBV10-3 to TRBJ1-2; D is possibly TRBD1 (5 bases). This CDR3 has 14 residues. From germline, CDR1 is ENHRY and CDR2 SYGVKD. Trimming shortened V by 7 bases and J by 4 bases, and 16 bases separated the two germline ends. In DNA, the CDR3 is TGTGCCATCAAAGGTCAGGGCCTTGGCTATGGCTACACCTTC. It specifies CAIKGQGLGYGYTF.

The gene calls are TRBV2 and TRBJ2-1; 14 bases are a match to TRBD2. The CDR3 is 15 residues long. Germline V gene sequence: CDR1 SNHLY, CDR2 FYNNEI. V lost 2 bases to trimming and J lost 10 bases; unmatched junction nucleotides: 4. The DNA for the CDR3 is TGTGCCAGCAGTGAACTGACTAGCGGGGGGGTAGAGCAGTTCTTC. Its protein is CASSELTSGGVEQFF.

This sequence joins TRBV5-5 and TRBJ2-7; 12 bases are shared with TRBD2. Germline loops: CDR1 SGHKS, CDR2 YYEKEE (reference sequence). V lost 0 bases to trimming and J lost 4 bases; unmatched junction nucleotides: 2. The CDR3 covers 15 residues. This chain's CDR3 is CASSLGLAGDYEQYF. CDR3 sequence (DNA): TGTGCCAGCAGCTTGGGACTAGCGGGGGATTACGAGCAGTACTTC.

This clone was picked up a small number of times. This CDR3 reads CASSLVGPYTEAFF. As DNA, the CDR3 is TGTGCCAGCAGCTTGGTTGGGCCCTACACTGAAGCTTTCTTT. The V gene is TRBV5-4, the J gene TRBJ1-1, with no clear D. From germline, CDR1 is SGHNT and CDR2 YYREEE (reference sequence). V was pared by 0 bases and J by 3 bases, with 9 bases between. The CDR3 has 14 amino acids.

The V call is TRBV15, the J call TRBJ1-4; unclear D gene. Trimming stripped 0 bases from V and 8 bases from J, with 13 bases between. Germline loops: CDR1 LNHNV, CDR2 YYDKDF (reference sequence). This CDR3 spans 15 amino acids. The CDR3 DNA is TGTGCCACCAGCAGAGATTTAGAGGGTTGGGAAAAACTGTTTTTT. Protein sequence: CATSRDLEGWEKLFF.

CDR3: CASSRTTYGSGNTIYF. In nucleotides, the CDR3 is TGTGCCAGCAGCCGAACTACTTATGGCTCTGGAAACACCATATATTTT. The chain couples TRBV9 to TRBJ1-3; the D is unclear. Deletions cut 4 bases from V and 0 bases from J, with 14 bases between. From germline, CDR1 is SGDLS and CDR2 YYNGEE. The CDR3 is 16 amino acids.

The CDR3 loop reads CASSLESSGGYNEQFF. As DNA, the CDR3 is TGTGCCAGCAGCTTAGAGTCTAGCGGGGGGTACAATGAGCAGTTCTTC. The J gene is TRBJ2-1, the V gene TRBV7-8, with 11 bases matching TRBD2. CDR1 and CDR2 (germline): SGHVS, FQNEAQ. Losses at the gene ends were 1 base for V and 4 bases for J; bases not matched to a gene: 3. This CDR3 has 16 amino acids.

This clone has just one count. The CDR3 reads CASSPEDLWDTEAFF. The CDR3, as DNA: TGTGCCAGCAGCCCAGAGGACTTGTGGGACACTGAAGCTTTCTTT. The J gene is TRBJ1-1, the V gene TRBV9, with unresolved D. CDR1 is SGDLS, CDR2 YYNGEE, per germline. The CDR3 is 15 residues long. Trimming cost V 4 bases and J 3 bases, with 16 bases left between them.

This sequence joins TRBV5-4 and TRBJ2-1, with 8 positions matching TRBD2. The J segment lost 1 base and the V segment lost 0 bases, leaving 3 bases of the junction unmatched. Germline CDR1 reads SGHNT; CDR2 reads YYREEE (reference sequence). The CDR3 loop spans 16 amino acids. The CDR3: CASSLGERGSYNEQFF. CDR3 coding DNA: TGTGCCAGCAGCTTGGGAGAGCGGGGGTCCTACAATGAGCAGTTCTTC.

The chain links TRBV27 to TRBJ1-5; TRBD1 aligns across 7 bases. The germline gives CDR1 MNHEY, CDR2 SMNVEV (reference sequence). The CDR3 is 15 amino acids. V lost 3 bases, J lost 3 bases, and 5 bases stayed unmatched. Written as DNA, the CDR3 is TGTGCCAGCAGTTTCTCCGGGACAGTCAATCAGCCCCAGCATTTT. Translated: CASSFSGTVNQPQHF.

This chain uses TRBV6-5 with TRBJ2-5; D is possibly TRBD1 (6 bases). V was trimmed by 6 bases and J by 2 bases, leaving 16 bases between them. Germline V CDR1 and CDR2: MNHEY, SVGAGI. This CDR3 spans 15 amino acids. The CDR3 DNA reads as TGTGCCAGCAGCCCCCTCCTGGGACAACAAGAGACCCAGTACTTC. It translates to CASSPLLGQQETQYF.

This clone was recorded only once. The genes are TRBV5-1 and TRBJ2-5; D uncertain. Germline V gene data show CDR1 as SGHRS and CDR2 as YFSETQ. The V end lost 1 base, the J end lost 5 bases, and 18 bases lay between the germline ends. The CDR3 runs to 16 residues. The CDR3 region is CASSLSPLYLRETQYF. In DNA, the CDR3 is TGCGCCAGCAGCTTGAGTCCACTTTACCTCCGGGAGACCCAGTACTTC.

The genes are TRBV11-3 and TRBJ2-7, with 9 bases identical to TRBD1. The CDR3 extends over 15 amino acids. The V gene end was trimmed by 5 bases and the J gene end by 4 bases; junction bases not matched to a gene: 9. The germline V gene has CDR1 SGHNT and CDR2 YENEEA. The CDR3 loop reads CASSRYYGQGYEQYF. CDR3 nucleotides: TGTGCCAGCAGCCGTTACTATGGACAGGGGTACGAGCAGTACTTC.